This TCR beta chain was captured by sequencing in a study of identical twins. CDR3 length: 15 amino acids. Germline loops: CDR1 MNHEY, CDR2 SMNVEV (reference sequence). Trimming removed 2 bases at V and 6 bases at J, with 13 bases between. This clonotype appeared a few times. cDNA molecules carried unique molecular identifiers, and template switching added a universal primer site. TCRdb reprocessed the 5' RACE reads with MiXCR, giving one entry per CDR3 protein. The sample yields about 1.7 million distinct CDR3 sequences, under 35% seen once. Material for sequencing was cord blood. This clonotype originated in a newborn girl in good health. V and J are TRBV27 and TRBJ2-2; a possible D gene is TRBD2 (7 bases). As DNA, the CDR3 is TGTGCCAGCAGTTTAGTAGGGGGGGATGCCGGGGAGCTGTTTTTT. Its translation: CASSLVGGDAGELFF.